This T cell receptor beta chain is drawn from a study of patients and donors after allogeneic stem cell transplantation (TCRdb year 2020). V is pared back by 2 bases and J by 5 bases, with 13 bases lying between the germline termini. From a lookup of the germline V gene, CDR1 and CDR2 are ENHRY and SYGVKD. The CDR3 runs 15 amino acids, cysteine and phenylalanine included. Only the CDR3 part of the read is kept: 45 bases, read in frame from the first base. Library preparation used RT-PCR. Data came from a NextSeq 550. Using fastp trimming at Q25 and MiXCR clonotype assembly, TCRdb reanalyzed the public sequencing data and kept in-frame beta chains. For every CDR3 protein sequence, its rows merge into one entry that carries the most common genes and DNA. In this sample the table shows over 350,000 distinct CDR3 sequences, 16% of which occur a single time. The ten largest clones take up 7% to 7.5% of the sample.

This clonotype was recorded a few times. Its antigen target is currently unknown. Base qualities are not recorded, but no much larger clone differs from it by a single base. The clonotype was recovered from a human donor who was either an allogeneic HSCT recipient or a stem cell or donor lymphocyte infusion donor (not recorded which). It is not recorded whose cells these are; they may come from a transplant donor. Source material: blood, either unsorted or a sorted T cell fraction (not recorded which). The chain employs TRBV10-3 and TRBJ1-5; the D segment could be TRBD1, given 6 matching bases. The bases are TGTGCCATCAGTGAGAGGCAGGGGATCGATCAGCCCCAGCATTTT. This translates into CAISERQGIDQPQHF.